This is a list of T cell receptor beta chains from one sample in a study of identical twins. A single record per CDR3 protein comes from TCRdb applying MiXCR to the 5' RACE reads. The profile shows 1.5 million to 2 million distinct CDR3 sequences, less than 40% of them singletons. The source material was cord blood. The receptors shown here come from a newborn girl in good health. CDR3s include the opening cysteine and the closing phenylalanine or tryptophan. Each record gives: clone size, J gene, V gene, D gene, CDR3 DNA, CDR3 protein. The D gene is left open where the match is weak. The size entry is marked missing in some rows and otherwise reads once, few, many or a size class.

few | TRBJ1-4 | TRBV20-1 | - | TGCAGTGCTAGTATGGGGGCAACTAATGAAAAACTGTTTTTT | CSASMGATNEKLFF
many | TRBJ2-1 | TRBV3-1 | TRBD1 | TGTGCCAGCAGTCAGGGGGCGGGTGAGCAGTTCTTC | CASSQGAGEQFF
- | TRBJ1-1 | TRBV15 | - | TGTGCCACCAGCCGAGTATCGGGCCTCCCGAACACTGAAGCTTTCTTT | CATSRVSGLPNTEAFF
few | TRBJ1-1 | TRBV12-3/TRBV12-4 | - | TGTGCCAGCAGGCGGACCGGTCAGAACACTGAAGCTTTCTTT | CASRRTGQNTEAFF
many | TRBJ2-7 | TRBV7-8 | - | TGTGCCAGCAGCTTAGTTGGCCGGGGGAGCTACGAGCAGTACTTC | CASSLVGRGSYEQYF
- | TRBJ2-1 | TRBV21-1 | - | TGTGCCAGCAGCAGGGGGAGAGGAAAGCTACATTACTTTACGTTTTACAATGAGCAGTTCTTC | CASSRGRGKLHYFTFYNEQFF
- | TRBJ1-1 | TRBV3-1 | TRBD1 | TGTGCCAGCACCAACAGGGGTAGCACTGAAGCTTTCTTT | CASTNRGSTEAFF
- | TRBJ2-2 | TRBV27 | - | TGTGCCACCTTAACTGTCCTTCAAAACACCGGGGAGCTGTTTTTT | CATLTVLQNTGELFF
- | TRBJ2-7 | TRBV10-3 | - | TGTGCCATCGCGGGCTTAAGCTCCTACAATGAGCAGTACTTC | CAIAGLSSYNEQYF
few | TRBJ1-5 | TRBV7-2 | - | TGTGCCAGCAGCTTATTTCCGGGGGCACAGCCCCAGCATTTT | CASSLFPGAQPQHF
few | TRBJ2-6 | TRBV28 | - | TGTGCCAGCAGTTTTCTCACCTCTGGGGCCAACGTCCTGACTTTC | CASSFLTSGANVLTF
- | TRBJ2-2 | TRBV28 | - | TGTGCCAGCAGTTTATTGGGGACATCGAACACCGGGGAGCTGTTTTTT | CASSLLGTSNTGELFF
many | TRBJ2-3 | TRBV5-1 | TRBD2 | TGTGCCAGCAGTCCTAGGACTAGCGGGAGTACAGATACGCAGTATTTT | CASSPRTSGSTDTQYF
many | TRBJ1-6 | TRBV27 | - | TGTGCCAGCAGCCGCCCGGGGTATAATTCACCCCTCCACTTT | CASSRPGYNSPLHF
many | TRBJ2-5 | TRBV28 | - | TGTGCCAGCAGTTCCGAGACCCAGTACTTC | CASSSETQYF
- | TRBJ1-2 | TRBV6-2/TRBV6-3 | - | TGTGCCAGCACCCATGGGATCAAGAGGTTGAACTATGGCTACACCTTC | CASTHGIKRLNYGYTF
- | TRBJ1-1 | TRBV18 | - | TGTGCCAGCTCACCACCTGACACTACCATGAACACTGAAGCTTTCTTT | CASSPPDTTMNTEAFF
- | TRBJ2-2 | TRBV10-2 | TRBD2 | TGCGCCAGCAGGCTTAGCGGGGGAGGGATCGGGGAGCTGTTTTTT | CASRLSGGGIGELFF
- | TRBJ2-6 | TRBV6-2/TRBV6-3 | TRBD1 | TGTGCCAGCAGTCCCCTACCGGGACAGGGGACCTCTGGGGCCAACGTCCTGACTTTC | CASSPLPGQGTSGANVLTF
- | TRBJ1-2 | TRBV20-1 | - | TGCAGTGCTAGAGATCGGGAGGACTATGGCTACACCTTC | CSARDREDYGYTF
- | TRBJ1-1 | TRBV10-1 | - | TGCGCCAGCAGCCCAGGACGGAAAGACACTGAAGCTTTCTTT | CASSPGRKDTEAFF
few | TRBJ2-5 | TRBV6-2/TRBV6-3 | TRBD1 | TGTGCCAGCAGACCCCGGGACAGACAAGAGACCCAGTACTTC | CASRPRDRQETQYF
few | TRBJ2-1 | TRBV11-3 | - | TGTGCCAGCAGCGCTAGGCTCAATGAGCAGTTCTTC | CASSARLNEQFF
- | TRBJ2-1 | TRBV6-1 | TRBD2 | TGTGCCAGCTCTAGCGGGGTACAAGAGACCCAGTTCTTC | CASSSGVQETQFF
- | TRBJ1-2 | TRBV16 | - | TGTGCCAGCAGCCAATCAGCCAGGGGCAATGGCCACACCTTC | CASSQSARGNGHTF
- | TRBJ2-1 | TRBV20-1 | - | TGCAGTGGGGCGTCTAATGAGCAGTTCTTC | CSGASNEQFF
few | TRBJ2-3 | TRBV5-1 | TRBD2 | TGCGCCAGCAGCCCCGGGACTAGCGGTGCGGGTGCAGATACGCAGTATTTT | CASSPGTSGAGADTQYF
few | TRBJ2-3 | TRBV7-2 | - | TGTGCCAGCAGCTTAGTATGGGCAGGGGCCTTCCTTAGCACAGATACGCAGTATTTT | CASSLVWAGAFLSTDTQYF
few | TRBJ2-7 | TRBV19 | - | TGTGCCAGTAGTATAGCCCAGGGGACCTACGAGCAGTACTTC | CASSIAQGTYEQYF
- | TRBJ2-7 | TRBV7-2 | - | TGTGCCAACTCCATTTGGGGACCAGAGGGGGACAATGAGCAGTACTTC | CANSIWGPEGDNEQYF
- | TRBJ2-5 | TRBV28 | TRBD1 | TGTGCCAGCAGTTTAAGCTTCGGACAGGGCTGGGAGACCCAGTACTTC | CASSLSFGQGWETQYF
few | TRBJ1-2 | TRBV6-1 | - | TGTGCCAGCAGATTGGTCCCTAACTATGGCTACACCTTC | CASRLVPNYGYTF
- | TRBJ2-7 | TRBV24-1 | TRBD2 | TGTGCCACCAGCGGATCGACTAGCGGGAGCTACGAGCAGTACTTC | CATSGSTSGSYEQYF
few | TRBJ1-5 | TRBV5-5 | - | TGTGCCAGCAGCTTTGAACGACAATATAGCAATCAGCCCCAGCATTTT | CASSFERQYSNQPQHF
few | TRBJ2-7 | TRBV21-1 | - | TGTGCCAGCAGCAAAGCGCTTCGGGGCCACGAGCAGTACTTC | CASSKALRGHEQYF
- | TRBJ1-5 | TRBV5-6 | - | TGTGCCAGCAGCTTTCGGGGGGCAAGGCAGCCCCAGCATTTT | CASSFRGARQPQHF
- | TRBJ2-1 | TRBV28 | - | TGTGCCAGCAGTTTAATCGGGTCTAGGGGCTCAGGGTACGATGAGCAGTTCTTC | CASSLIGSRGSGYDEQFF
- | TRBJ1-2 | TRBV28 | - | TGTGCCAGCAGTTATTCGGGCAGGTGGGGTGGTTATGGCTACACCTTC | CASSYSGRWGGYGYTF
- | TRBJ1-2 | TRBV10-3 | - | TGTGCCATCAGTGACCGTGAGGGGATGGAGGGCTACACCTTC | CAISDREGMEGYTF
few | TRBJ2-7 | TRBV4-1 | TRBD2 | TGCGCCAGCAGCCAAGAGGTTACCGGACTAGCGGAGTCAAGCTCCTACAATGAGCAGTACTTC | CASSQEVTGLAESSSYNEQYF
once | TRBJ2-1 | TRBV20-1 | - | TGCAGTGCTAGCCAGGGGACGTACAATGAGCAGTTCTTC | CSASQGTYNEQFF
- | TRBJ1-1 | TRBV4-2 | - | TGTGCCAGCAGCCAAGCCACCGGACCCGGGCACACTGAAGCTTTCTTT | CASSQATGPGHTEAFF
once | TRBJ2-5 | TRBV11-2 | - | TGTGCCAGCAGCTTAGGGATGGCCTACAATGAGCAGTACTTC | CASSLGMAYNEQYF
- | TRBJ2-7 | TRBV28 | TRBD1 | TGTGCCAGCAGCCTCGACAGGGGTCTGATCTACGAGCAGTACTTC | CASSLDRGLIYEQYF
few | TRBJ1-1 | TRBV16 | - | TGTGCCAGCAGCCAATGGGGGGGTATTGCTGAAGCTTTCTTT | CASSQWGGIAEAFF
many | TRBJ2-1 | TRBV5-1 | TRBD2 | TGTGCCAGCAGTGGGGGACTAGCGGGCAATGAGCAGTTCTTC | CASSGGLAGNEQFF
- | TRBJ2-7 | TRBV28 | - | TGTGCCAGCAGTTTAAACATCCACGAGCAGTACTTC | CASSLNIHEQYF
- | TRBJ1-1 | TRBV20-1 | TRBD1 | TGCAGTGCCCTCGGGACAGGGAACACTGAAGCTTTCTTT | CSALGTGNTEAFF
- | TRBJ1-1 | TRBV4-2 | TRBD1 | TGTGCCAGCAGCCAAGACACAGGGGTCAACACTGAAGCTTTCTTT | CASSQDTGVNTEAFF
few | TRBJ2-1 | TRBV28 | TRBD2 | TGTGCCAGCGAAGGTAGCGGGACGGGCTCCTACAATGAGCAGTTCTTC | CASEGSGTGSYNEQFF
- | TRBJ2-7 | TRBV20-1 | TRBD2 | TGCAGTGCTTCGTCCAAAGCGGGGGACATCTCCTACGAGCAGTACTTC | CSASSKAGDISYEQYF
few | TRBJ2-5 | TRBV24-1 | - | TGTGCCACCAGTGCCCTGGGAGGTAGGCAGTACTTC | CATSALGGRQYF
few | TRBJ2-1 | TRBV3-1 | - | TGTGCCAGCAGCCCGTCCCCATCGAGCTCCTACAATGAGCAGTTCTTC | CASSPSPSSSYNEQFF
- | TRBJ2-4 | TRBV20-1 | TRBD1 | TGCAGTGCTAGGAGGGACAGCAAAAACATTCAGTACTTC | CSARRDSKNIQYF
- | TRBJ2-7 | TRBV6-6 | - | TGTGCCAGCAGTGCTAGCACCTACGAGCAGTACTTC | CASSASTYEQYF
- | TRBJ2-7 | TRBV18 | - | TGTGCCAGCTCACCACGTCCAGGGTTTGGGTACAATGAGCAGTACTTC | CASSPRPGFGYNEQYF
- | TRBJ2-2 | TRBV5-1 | TRBD1 | TGCGCCAGCAGCTACCGACAGGGGAAAGCGACCGGGGAGCTGTTTTTT | CASSYRQGKATGELFF
many | TRBJ1-2 | TRBV7-9 | - | TGTGCCAGCGGCCAACAGGGCTATGGCTACACCTTC | CASGQQGYGYTF
- | TRBJ1-5 | TRBV12-3/TRBV12-4 | - | TGTGCCAGCAGTTTTTCTGGACCATCCAGCAATCAGCCCCAGCATTTT | CASSFSGPSSNQPQHF